These 4 T cell receptor beta chains originate from one sample sequenced in a study of CD8 T cells in Susac syndrome. With random hexamers, 0.5 to 1 ug RNA was reverse transcribed. MiXCR, applied by TCRdb to the immunoSEQ multiplex PCR reads, yields one record per CDR3 protein. The data show under 150,000 distinct CDR3 sequences, roughly 76% seen once. Sequencing was carried out using CD8+ T cells from PBMCs. The source of these receptors is a human donor with multiple sclerosis.

The chain uses TRBV28 and TRBJ1-5; possible D gene TRBD1, 6 bases. Trimming left V 2 bases short and J 11 bases short, with 19 bases between. The CDR3 extends over 15 amino acids. Germline V gives CDR1 MDHEN, CDR2 SYDVKM. The CDR3 DNA is TGTGCCAGCAGTTTACAGGTTGGCGACGGGGGCTCCCAGCATTTT. This gives the protein CASSLQVGDGGSQHF.

The chain uses TRBV19 and TRBJ1-2; D is possibly TRBD1 (5 bases). V was cut by 9 bases and J by 2 bases, with 10 bases left in between. This CDR3 has 12 amino acids. Germline CDR1 and CDR2: LNHDA and SQIVND (reference sequence). The CDR3 region has the DNA TGTGCCAGCCTCGGGGGGAACTATGGCTACACCTTC. Encoded protein: CASLGGNYGYTF.

The genes are TRBV27 and TRBJ2-3; 13 bases match TRBD2. The CDR3 has 16 residues. Trimming took 6 bases from V and 14 from J; bases not matched to a gene: 17. The germline gives CDR1 MNHEY, CDR2 SMNVEV (reference sequence). The CDR3 nucleotides are TGTGCCAGCAGGCCGACGACTAGCGGGGGGCCTCCCGATTGGTATTTT. This gives the protein CASRPTTSGGPPDWYF.

In its sample, this clonotype was seen a few times. The chain uses TRBV6-2 or TRBV6-3 and TRBJ2-1, with D perhaps TRBD1 (5 bases). CDR1 and CDR2 from the germline V gene are MNHEY and SVGEGT. This CDR3 has 14 amino acids. Trimming removed 0 bases from V and 6 bases from J, with 9 bases in between. The CDR3 nucleotides are TGTGCCAGCAGTTACTCGAGAAGGGGCAATGAGCAGTTCTTC. Amino acid sequence: CASSYSRRGNEQFF.